This is a list of T cell receptor beta chains from one sample in a study of cytomegalovirus exposure and HLA in healthy donors. Clones were sequenced by immunoSEQ multiplex PCR, and TCRdb holds only the in-frame ones, with some missing. The profile shows approximately 210,000 clones, roughly 83% of them singletons. Sequencing was carried out using PBMCs. Receptors originate from a woman aged 18-29 years in good health and CMV-seronegative. CDR3s include the opening cysteine and the closing phenylalanine or tryptophan. A D gene is named only where the DNA matches it firmly. Clone size is shown for a subset of rows, as once, few, many or a class of expanded clone.

D gene: TRBD1; J gene: TRBJ1-5; clone size: .; V gene: TRBV10-2; CDR3 DNA: TGCGCCAGCAGTGAGTCGACAGGGGGCTTGAATCAGCCCCAGCATTTT; CDR3 protein: CASSESTGGLNQPQHF
D gene: TRBD1; J gene: TRBJ2-7; clone size: .; V gene: TRBV30; CDR3 DNA: TGTGCCTGGAGTCGGGGACAGGTTTACGAGCAGTACTTC; CDR3 protein: CAWSRGQVYEQYF
D gene: .; J gene: TRBJ1-2; clone size: few; V gene: TRBV28; CDR3 DNA: TGTGCCAGCAGTCCGGGACACAATGGCTACACCTTC; CDR3 protein: CASSPGHNGYTF
D gene: .; J gene: TRBJ1-3; clone size: once; V gene: TRBV5-1; CDR3 DNA: TGCGCCAGCAGCTTGGCCCCGGCCCGACTCTCTGGAAACACCATATATTTT; CDR3 protein: CASSLAPARLSGNTIYF
D gene: TRBD1; J gene: TRBJ2-3; clone size: .; V gene: TRBV29-1; CDR3 DNA: TGCAGCGTAGGACAGGCGCTCACAGATACGCAGTATTTT; CDR3 protein: CSVGQALTDTQYF
D gene: .; J gene: TRBJ2-3; clone size: .; V gene: TRBV27; CDR3 DNA: TGTGCCAGCAGTCCGCGCAGGGGAGACACAGATACGCAGTATTTT; CDR3 protein: CASSPRRGDTDTQYF
D gene: .; J gene: TRBJ2-1; clone size: .; V gene: TRBV5-6; CDR3 DNA: TGTGCCAGCAGCCCCAATCTTACGAGGTACAATGAGCAGTTCTTC; CDR3 protein: CASSPNLTRYNEQFF
D gene: TRBD1; J gene: TRBJ1-4; clone size: .; V gene: TRBV10-3; CDR3 DNA: TGTGCCATCAGTGAGGACAGGGGTGCTAATGAAAAACTGTTTTTT; CDR3 protein: CAISEDRGANEKLFF
D gene: .; J gene: TRBJ1-1; clone size: .; V gene: TRBV6-1; CDR3 DNA: TGTGCCAGCAGAACCGGGACACCGAACACTGAAGCTTTCTTT; CDR3 protein: CASRTGTPNTEAFF
D gene: .; J gene: TRBJ2-7; clone size: .; V gene: TRBV15; CDR3 DNA: TGTGCCACCAGCCGAGGACTCTACGAGCAGTACTTC; CDR3 protein: CATSRGLYEQYF
D gene: TRBD1; J gene: TRBJ1-1; clone size: .; V gene: TRBV13; CDR3 DNA: TGTGCCAGCAGCTTTCTGGGGACAGGGGTTTTGAGGACTGAAGCTTTCTTT; CDR3 protein: CASSFLGTGVLRTEAFF
D gene: TRBD1; J gene: TRBJ1-1; clone size: .; V gene: TRBV5-1; CDR3 DNA: TGCGCCAGCAGCTACTGGACAGGGCCGAACACTGAAGCTTTCTTT; CDR3 protein: CASSYWTGPNTEAFF
D gene: TRBD1; J gene: TRBJ1-3; clone size: .; V gene: TRBV7-8; CDR3 DNA: TGTGCCAGCAGCACCGCTATTCAGGGGGGCATATATTTT; CDR3 protein: CASSTAIQGGIYF
D gene: .; J gene: TRBJ2-6; clone size: .; V gene: TRBV6-5; CDR3 DNA: TGTGCCAGCACCCTTTATTCTGGGGCCAACGTCCTGACTTTC; CDR3 protein: CASTLYSGANVLTF
D gene: TRBD2; J gene: TRBJ2-1; clone size: .; V gene: TRBV6-1; CDR3 DNA: TGTGCCAGCAGTGATTTACTAGCGGGTAGTTACAATGAGCAGTTCTTC; CDR3 protein: CASSDLLAGSYNEQFF
D gene: .; J gene: TRBJ1-2; clone size: once; V gene: TRBV5-4; CDR3 DNA: TGTGCCAGCAGCCAACCTTTTGGGAGCTCCTATGGCTACACCTTC; CDR3 protein: CASSQPFGSSYGYTF
D gene: .; J gene: TRBJ2-7; clone size: few; V gene: TRBV19; CDR3 DNA: TGTGCCAGTAGCCACAGGGAAACCTACGAGCAGTACTTC; CDR3 protein: CASSHRETYEQYF
D gene: .; J gene: TRBJ1-5; clone size: once; V gene: TRBV7-8; CDR3 DNA: TGTGCCAGCAGCTTTCTTCGGACAGCGGGGGGTAGCAATCAGCCCCAGCATTTT; CDR3 protein: CASSFLRTAGGSNQPQHF
D gene: .; J gene: TRBJ1-1; clone size: .; V gene: TRBV6-4; CDR3 DNA: TGTGCCAGCAGTGAGTCCCAGGGGATATCTGAAGCTTTCTTT; CDR3 protein: CASSESQGISEAFF
D gene: TRBD1; J gene: TRBJ1-2; clone size: .; V gene: TRBV6-6; CDR3 DNA: TGTGCCAGCAGTTACCCGCAGGGACAGGCGAACTATGGCTACACCTTC; CDR3 protein: CASSYPQGQANYGYTF
D gene: .; J gene: TRBJ2-5; clone size: .; V gene: TRBV6-1; CDR3 DNA: TGTGCCAGCAGTTTTTGGCTTATCCAAGAGACCCAGTACTTC; CDR3 protein: CASSFWLIQETQYF
D gene: TRBD2; J gene: TRBJ2-2; clone size: .; V gene: TRBV5-4; CDR3 DNA: TGTGCCAGCAGCTTGGGGAGCGGGGGGCAGAGGGGGGAGCTGTTTTTT; CDR3 protein: CASSLGSGGQRGELFF
D gene: TRBD2; J gene: TRBJ2-3; clone size: few; V gene: TRBV5-6; CDR3 DNA: TGTGCCAGCAGCAATAGCGGGAGCACAGATACGCAGTATTTT; CDR3 protein: CASSNSGSTDTQYF
D gene: .; J gene: TRBJ2-7; clone size: .; V gene: TRBV5-1; CDR3 DNA: TGCGCCAGCAGCCTAGGGGGGGCCGAGCAGTACTTC; CDR3 protein: CASSLGGAEQYF
D gene: .; J gene: TRBJ2-3; clone size: .; V gene: TRBV28; CDR3 DNA: TGTGCCAGCAGTTTTCACCCCGGAGGTACAGATACGCAGTATTTT; CDR3 protein: CASSFHPGGTDTQYF